Below, one T cell receptor beta chain is given with its context. The sample belongs to a study of blood T cell repertoires in COVID-19. Overall study context: PBMCs, B-cell-depleted T cells, or T cells were the source of the cDNA or gDNA that made up the material.

Clones were sequenced by immunoSEQ multiplex PCR, and TCRdb holds only the in-frame ones, with some missing. The table shows 100,000 or so clones, with 69% occurring only once. CDR1 LNHDA and CDR2 SQIVND come from the germline V gene (reference sequence). This CDR3 is built from 12 residues. V dropped 7 bases and J dropped 10 bases, with 16 bases sitting between them. The receptor was derived from an elderly man with acute or convalescent COVID-19. The specimen sequenced was peripheral blood. The chain recombines TRBV19 with TRBJ1-1; possibly TRBD1 for D (5 bases). CDR3 bases: TGTGCCAGTAAGGATCGAGACAGTGTAGCTTTCTTT. It yields the protein CASKDRDSVAFF. The full variable domain, its missing parts supplied by reference TRBV19 and TRBJ1-1, is DGGITQSPKYLFRKEGQNVTLSCEQNLNHDAMYWYRQDPGQGLRLIYYSQIVNDFQKGDIAEGYSVSREKKESFPLTVTSAQKNPTAFYLCASKDRDSVAFFGQGTRLTVV.